A selection of T cell receptor beta chains follows, all from one sample in a study of blood T cell repertoires in COVID-19. Profiled with immunoSEQ multiplex PCR; TCRdb holds only in-frame clones, not every one. Of about 430,000 clones in the sample, roughly 90% are singletons; the top ten hold approximately 1%. The sequenced sample was PBMCs or T cells enriched from blood (not recorded which). These receptors all come from a woman under 40 with acute COVID-19. Each CDR3 is given without its conserved first and last residue.

v_call | cdr3_aa
TRBV24-1 | ATSDGTINQPQH
TRBV3-1/TRBV3-2 | ASSHLSGEQF
TRBV9 | ASSPSGGSGTEAF
TRBV6-2/TRBV6-3 | ASSLAGFDNEQF
TRBV18 | ASSAYLGQNTEAF
TRBV5-1 | ASSWSGDQAYNEQF
TRBV12-5 | ASGLVPSGGLYTEAF
TRBV19 | ASSIVGGTEAF
TRBV6-5 | ASSLQGRSYEQY
TRBV30 | ACSTGAGNQPQH